This T cell receptor (beta chain) was sequenced for a study of T cell responses to AZD1222 COVID-19 vaccine. Study-level points and caveats: Compared with day 0, the breadth and depth of the Spike-specific TCR repertoire rose significantly after two doses of AZD1222. Reportedly, close to half of spike-specific TCRs are directed against unmutated variant regions. Sampling that yielded the repertoires occurred only after the peak T cell response.

As to this clone: Its matching antigen is unknown.

The method was immunoSEQ multiplex PCR; TCRdb's version includes in-frame clones alone and lacks a portion of them. The profile shows more than 80,000 clones, about 90% of them singletons. Germline CDR1 reads SGHTA; CDR2 reads FQGNSA. The CDR3 has 13 amino acids. Trimming cost V 5 bases and J 7 bases, with 14 bases left between them. This rearrangement joins TRBV7-2 to TRBJ1-1, with D perhaps matching TRBD1 (6 bases). The material sequenced was peripheral blood, taken 28 days after the second AZD1222 dose. The TCR sequence derives from an adult who received the AZD1222 COVID-19 vaccine. In nucleotides, the CDR3 is TGTGCCAGCAGCGCCAGACAGGCGGGTGAAGCTTTCTTT. It is translated as CASSARQAGEAFF.